Listed here are 6 T cell receptor beta chains from one sample, sequenced in a study of HIV-infected children after antiretroviral therapy interruption. The treatment is: PENTA 11 planned treatment interruption arm or continuous ART arm. Unique molecular identifiers were included in an RNA-based 3' RACE TCR library. Via MiXCR, TCRdb re-called the 3' RACE reads, giving one row per CDR3 protein. This table holds around 47,000 distinct CDR3 sequences, 4.3% found once. The source was CD45RA+ CD4+ T cells from PBMCs, pooled from several time points, collected from a donor given antiretroviral therapy, either interrupted or continuous. Subset noted: naive CD4+ CD45RA+ CD45RO- T cells. Every receptor here comes from a pool of human donors with HIV.

This clonotype was seen many times. The chain couples TRBV7-9 to TRBJ1-2; D might be TRBD1 (5 bases). Germline CDR1 SEHNR, CDR2 FQNEAQ (reference sequence). CDR3 length: 14 amino acids. Trimming removed 2 bases from V and 4 bases from J, with 11 bases in between. The CDR3, as DNA: TGTGCCAGCAGCTTAAGTCAGGGAGGCTATGGCTACACCTTC. It translates to CASSLSQGGYGYTF.

This clonotype occurred many times. V is TRBV19 and J is TRBJ2-3; no definite D call. This CDR3 is 15 amino acids long. The germline V gene has CDR1 LNHDA and CDR2 SQIVND (reference sequence). The V end was cut by 0 bases, the J end by 4 bases, with 11 bases between. CDR3 sequence reads: CASSIEDGWADTQYF. The CDR3 coding sequence is TGTGCCAGTAGTATAGAGGACGGATGGGCAGATACGCAGTATTTT.

This clonotype was recorded many times. The chain is built from TRBV12-5 and TRBJ2-3; D possibly corresponds to TRBD2 (6 bases). V was trimmed by 3 bases and J by 0 bases, leaving 10 bases between them. This CDR3 has 15 residues. Germline loops: CDR1 LGHNT, CDR2 FRNRAP. The CDR3 nucleotides read TGTGCTAGTGGTTTCGGGACTTCTAGCACAGATACGCAGTATTTT. Translating gives CASGFGTSSTDTQYF.

The rearrangement uses TRBV7-3 and TRBJ2-6, with 12 bases lining up with TRBD1. CDR3 size: 18 residues. Germline CDR1 and CDR2: SGHTA and FQGTGA. Trimming removed 2 bases from V and 3 bases from J; junction bases left unmatched: 5. DNA of the CDR3: TGTGCCAGCAGCTTAGGGGACAGGGGGCGCTTTGGGGCCAACGTCCTGACTTTC. Encoded protein: CASSLGDRGRFGANVLTF.

At least ten counts were recorded for this clonotype. The V call is TRBV12-5, the J call TRBJ1-2; perhaps TRBD1 as D (6 bases). Germline V CDR1 and CDR2: LGHNT, FRNRAP. This CDR3 is 17 amino acids long. The ends were cut back, 7 bases at V and 4 bases at J, with 25 bases in the middle. The CDR3 sequence: CASVNPENRVDFYGYTF. CDR3 DNA: TGTGCTAGTGTCAACCCGGAGAACAGGGTGGACTTCTATGGCTACACCTTC.

This clonotype was observed at least ten times. The rearrangement joins TRBV12-3 or TRBV12-4 to TRBJ2-3; D could derive from TRBD1 or TRBD2 (5 bases each). The CDR3 covers 14 residues. V lost 3 bases and J lost 5, with 12 bases in between. The CDR3 DNA reads TGTGCCAGCAGTTTGTCGAGGGGAATAGATACGCAGTATTTT. Amino acid sequence: CASSLSRGIDTQYF.